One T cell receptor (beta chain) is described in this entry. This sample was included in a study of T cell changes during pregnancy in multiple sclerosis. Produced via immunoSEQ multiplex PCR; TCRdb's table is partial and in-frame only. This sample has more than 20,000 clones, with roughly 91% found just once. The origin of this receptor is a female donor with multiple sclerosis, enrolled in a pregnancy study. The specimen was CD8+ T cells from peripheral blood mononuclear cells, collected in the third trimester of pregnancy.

Here the CDR3 reads CASGGDPDYGYTF. The CDR3 DNA reads as TGTGCCAGCGGAGGGGATCCGGACTATGGCTACACCTTC. The chain is built from TRBV27 and TRBJ1-2, with D possibly matching TRBD1 (5 bases). Germline V gene lookup returns CDR1 MNHEY and CDR2 SMNVEV (reference sequence). V was cut by 8 bases and J by 3 bases, with 13 bases left in between. The CDR3 totals 13 residues.